Listed here are 9 T cell receptor beta chains from one sample, sequenced in a study of T cell changes during pregnancy in multiple sclerosis. Clones were read by immunoSEQ multiplex PCR, and TCRdb kept only the in-frame ones, dropping some. The table includes 40,000 or so clones, 90% detected once. Sample: CD8+ T cells from peripheral blood mononuclear cells, taken in the first trimester of pregnancy. The receptors stem from a female donor with multiple sclerosis, enrolled in a pregnancy study.

V usage is TRBV6-1 and J usage is TRBJ1-1, with D perhaps matching TRBD1 (5 bases). Germline V gene sequence: CDR1 MNHNS, CDR2 SASEGT. The CDR3 sequence is 15 residues long. V gave up 4 bases and J gave up 4 bases, with 16 bases separating them. The CDR3 protein is CASSVPPYGATEAFF. The DNA for the CDR3 is TGTGCCAGCAGTGTACCGCCCTATGGGGCCACTGAAGCTTTCTTT.

The rearrangement uses TRBV4-1 and TRBJ2-7; TRBD1 might be the D (6 bases). CDR3 size: 14 residues. Germline V CDR1 and CDR2: MGHRA, YSYEKL. Between the trimmed V and J ends, which lost 4 bases and 0 bases, there was a span of 10 bases. DNA of the CDR3: TGCGCCAGCAGCCCGGGGACACTCTCCTACGAGCAGTACTTC. Protein product: CASSPGTLSYEQYF.

The gene calls are TRBV5-1 and TRBJ1-2; D is unclear. This CDR3 spans 14 amino acids. Per germline, CDR1 SGHRS and CDR2 YFSETQ. V gave up 1 base and J gave up 4 bases, with 11 bases separating them. CDR3 coding DNA: TGCGCCAGCAGCTTGAACAGACGAACCTATGGCTACACCTTC. It specifies CASSLNRRTYGYTF.

Note on this clone: An end of the junction does not agree with germline; a read error may underlie this. The genes are TRBV6-5 and TRBJ1-2; no clear D. CDR3 length: 11 amino acids. Per the germline V gene, CDR1 is MNHEY and CDR2 is SVGAGI. The CDR3 DNA is TGTGCCAGCAGTTACGTTGAGGATTTTCTTTTC. This encodes CASSYVEDFLF.

This sequence joins TRBV7-2 and TRBJ1-5, with 9 bases that match TRBD1. In germline, CDR1 is SGHTA, CDR2 FQGNSA. V trimming: 5 bases; J trimming: 2 bases; junction bases outside the gene matches: 16. The CDR3 loop spans 19 amino acids. CDR3 protein: CASSPTNGQGRWGNQPQHF. For the CDR3, the DNA is TGTGCCAGCAGCCCAACGAACGGACAGGGGCGGTGGGGCAATCAGCCCCAGCATTTT.

The chain is built from TRBV5-4 and TRBJ2-2, with 9 bases matching TRBD1. Germline V gives CDR1 SGHNT, CDR2 YYREEE (reference sequence). The CDR3 totals 17 residues. After removal of 4 bases from V and 5 bases from J, the junction contained 12 bases not matched to a gene. The CDR3 protein is CASSGRQGVLGTGELFF. CDR3 bases: TGTGCCAGCAGCGGTCGACAGGGGGTCTTGGGAACCGGGGAGCTGTTTTTT.

V gene TRBV6-5 combines with J gene TRBJ1-1; no firm D call. V shed 2 bases and J shed 3 bases, with 7 bases lying between them. Per germline, CDR1 MNHEY and CDR2 SVGAGI. The CDR3 has 13 amino acids. The CDR3 here is CASSYTKHTEAFF. The DNA for the CDR3 is TGTGCCAGCAGTTACACCAAGCACACTGAAGCTTTCTTT.

The genes are TRBV9 and TRBJ2-2; 11 nucleotides align to TRBD1. The CDR3 is 16 residues long. With 2 bases clipped from V and 3 bases from J, the junction kept 3 bases outside the gene matches. The germline V gene encodes CDR1 SGDLS and CDR2 YYNGEE. DNA of the CDR3: TGTGCCAGCAGCGTGGGGGACAGGGGGGACACCGGGGAGCTGTTTTTT. Its translation is CASSVGDRGDTGELFF.

The chain couples TRBV7-2 to TRBJ1-4, with 8 bases matching TRBD1. V shed 5 bases, J shed 2 bases, and the junction held 4 bases outside the gene matches. This CDR3 spans 15 amino acids. The V gene's germline CDR1 is SGHTA and CDR2 FQGNSA. CDR3 DNA sequence: TGTGCCAGCAGCCAATCAGGGGGCACTAATGAAAAACTGTTTTTT. It yields the protein CASSQSGGTNEKLFF. Using reference TRBV7-2 and TRBJ1-4 for the parts outside the CDR3, the full variable domain is GAGVSQSPSNKVTEKGKDVELRCDPISGHTALYWYRQSLGQGLEFLIYFQGNSAPDKSGLPSDRFSAERTGGSVSTLTIQRTQQEDSAVYLCASSQSGGTNEKLFFGSGTQLSVL.